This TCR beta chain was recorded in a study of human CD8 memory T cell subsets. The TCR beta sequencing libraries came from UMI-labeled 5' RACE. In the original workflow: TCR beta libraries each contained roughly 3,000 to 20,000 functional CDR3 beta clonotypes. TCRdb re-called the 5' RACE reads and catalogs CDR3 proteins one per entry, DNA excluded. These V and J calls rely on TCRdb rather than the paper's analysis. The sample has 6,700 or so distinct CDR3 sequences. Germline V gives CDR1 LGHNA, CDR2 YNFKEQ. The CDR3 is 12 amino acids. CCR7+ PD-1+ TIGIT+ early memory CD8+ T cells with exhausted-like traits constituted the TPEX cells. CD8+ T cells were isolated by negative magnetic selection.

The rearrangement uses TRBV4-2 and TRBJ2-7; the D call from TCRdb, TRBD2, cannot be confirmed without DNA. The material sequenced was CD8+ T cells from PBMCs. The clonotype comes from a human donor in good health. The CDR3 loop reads CASSPAGIEQYF.